This passage covers 16 T cell receptor beta chains from one sample sequenced in a study of Ad26.COV2.S vaccination and SARS-CoV-2 variants (dated by TCRdb to the early 2020s). The treatment or condition label, read with the paper, signifies: over 15 received Ad26.COV2.S at low or high dose, single or two shots; a few received placebo; per-sample allocation not given. Repertoires of vaccine and placebo recipients were sequenced from samples collected on day 63 after the first injection. Receptors were amplified or captured by the immunoSEQ multiplex PCR assay. Entries here come from immuneACCESS through TCRdb and include only in-frame sequences with V and J called. Some clones fail to appear in such tables; in the studies checked, an unresolved V gene covers under half of the shortfall, and the cause of the remainder is unknown. This sample has 410,000 or so clones in its table, and 80% to 95% of those were observed once. Roughly an eighth of the sample lies in the top ten.

The sequencing used peripheral blood, collected in a trial of Ad26.COV2.S vaccine versus placebo. The receptors here all came from a person aged 18-65 years who received the Ad26.COV2.S COVID-19 vaccine or a placebo.

The chain uses TRBV12-3 or TRBV12-4 and TRBJ1-4; 7 nucleotides align to TRBD1. The CDR3 spans 12 residues. V lost 7 bases, J lost 6 bases, and 2 bases stayed unmatched. Written as DNA, the CDR3 is TGTGCCAGCACTGGGACAGATGAAAAACTGTTTTTT. Encoded protein: CASTGTDEKLFF.

This clone showed up just a few times. The CDR3 sequence is CASSRGTDNSPLHF. CDR3 DNA sequence: TGTGCCAGCAGCCGAGGGACAGATAATTCACCCCTCCACTTT. The J gene is TRBJ1-6, the V gene TRBV7-9, with TRBD1 matching 7 bases. The V and J ends lost 5 bases and 5 bases, in that order; junction bases with no gene match: 3. CDR1 SEHNR and CDR2 FQNEAQ come from the germline V gene (reference sequence). The CDR3 extends over 14 amino acids.

The chain joins TRBV30 to TRBJ1-3; no clear D gene. Trimming removed 0 bases from V and 1 base from J, with 10 bases in between. CDR3 size: 15 residues. Germline V gene lookup returns CDR1 GTSNPN and CDR2 SVGIG (reference sequence). CDR3 DNA sequence: TGTGCCTGGAGTGTATCTGTGACGTCTGGAAACACCATATATTTT. This gives the protein CAWSVSVTSGNTIYF.

This chain connects TRBV7-8 to TRBJ1-2; maybe TRBD1 (6 bases). Germline V gene data show CDR1 as SGHVS and CDR2 as FQNEAQ. Trimming shortened V by 5 bases and J by 2 bases, and 15 bases separated the two germline ends. The CDR3 is made up of 15 amino acids. DNA of the CDR3: TGTGCCAGCAGCATCCACAGGGTTGTGAACTATGGCTACACCTTC. Its protein is CASSIHRVVNYGYTF.

The chain joins TRBV30 to TRBJ2-3, with D hard to call. The germline V and J ends were trimmed by 0 bases and 5 bases, with 9 bases remaining between them. This CDR3 has 13 amino acids. CDR1 GTSNPN and CDR2 SVGIG come from the germline V gene (reference sequence). This CDR3 is CAWSVRFGDTQYF. For the CDR3, the DNA is TGTGCCTGGAGTGTAAGGTTCGGAGATACGCAGTATTTT.

J is TRBJ2-7 and V is TRBV27, with 11 bases matching TRBD2. CDR1 and CDR2 (germline): MNHEY, SMNVEV (reference sequence). With V trimmed by 6 bases and J by 3 bases, 10 bases remained unmatched. The CDR3 has 16 residues. Here the CDR3 reads CASSPRLAGRGYEQYF. Written as DNA, the CDR3 is TGTGCCAGCAGCCCCCGACTAGCGGGAAGGGGCTACGAGCAGTACTTC.

The chain couples TRBV11-3 to TRBJ2-2; TRBD2 is a possible D gene (5 bases). The ends were cut back, 3 bases at V and 8 bases at J, with 10 bases in the middle. Germline loops: CDR1 SGHNT, CDR2 YENEEA. CDR3 size: 13 residues. The CDR3 nucleotides are TGTGCCAGCAGCTTGGATGGGGAGGGGGAGCTGTTTTTT. Amino acids: CASSLDGEGELFF.

V gene TRBV18 combines with J gene TRBJ2-1; TRBD1 matches 9 bases. The junction had 5 bases not matched to a gene; V was cut back by 3 bases and J by 5 bases. Per germline, CDR1 KGHSH and CDR2 LQKENI. The CDR3 covers 15 residues. In DNA, the CDR3 is TGTGCCAGCTCACCCCGACAGGGGGAGGACAATGAGCAGTTCTTC. This sequence encodes CASSPRQGEDNEQFF.

J is TRBJ2-3 and V is TRBV11-2; a possible D gene is TRBD2 (6 bases). Germline V gene lookup returns CDR1 SGHAT and CDR2 FQNNGV. The V gene lost 1 base and the J gene lost 0 bases, with 11 bases spanning the gap. CDR3 length: 16 amino acids. The CDR3, as DNA: TGTGCCAGCAGCTTAGTAGGAGGGCCTAGCACAGATACGCAGTATTTT. Protein: CASSLVGGPSTDTQYF.

This clone has a handful of counts. The chain links TRBV28 to TRBJ1-6; 9 bases map to TRBD1. From germline, CDR1 is MDHEN and CDR2 SYDVKM. The V and J ends lost 7 bases and 8 bases, in that order; junction bases with no gene match: 3. CDR3 length equals 13 residues. CDR3 coding DNA: TGTGCCAGCATCGGGGACAGGGATTCACCCCTCCACTTT. Amino acids: CASIGDRDSPLHF.

The V call is TRBV9, the J call TRBJ1-3; 7 positions agree with TRBD1. Trimming removed 4 bases from V and 2 bases from J; junction bases left unmatched: 9. Germline values: CDR1 SGDLS, CDR2 YYNGEE. CDR3 size: 16 residues. This CDR3 reads CASSQTGADAGNTIYF. The DNA of the CDR3 is TGTGCCAGCAGCCAAACAGGGGCGGACGCTGGAAACACCATATATTTT. Full variable domain (outside the CDR3, taken from reference TRBV9 and TRBJ1-3): DSGVTQTPKHLITATGQRVTLRCSPRSGDLSVYWYQQSLDQGLQFLIQYYNGEERAKGNILERFSAQQFPDLHSELNLSSLELGDSALYFCASSQTGADAGNTIYFGEGSWLTVV.

The chain combines TRBV4-3 with TRBJ2-2, with 7 bases aligning to TRBD1. V was clipped by 0 bases and J by 3 bases; unmatched bases: 4. Germline values: CDR1 LGHNA, CDR2 YSLEER. The CDR3 is made up of 16 amino acids. CDR3 amino acids: CASSQDQQGDTGELFF. In nucleotides, the CDR3 is TGCGCCAGCAGCCAAGATCAGCAGGGGGACACCGGGGAGCTGTTTTTT.

This clone was seen a single time. The rearrangement joins TRBV15 to TRBJ2-3, with 7 bases that match TRBD2. Trimming at V came to 0 bases and at J to 1 base, leaving 4 bases not matched to a gene. From germline, CDR1 is LNHNV and CDR2 YYDKDF (reference sequence). The CDR3 sequence is 16 residues long. CDR3 region: CATSRDRLAGTDTQYF. In nucleotides, the CDR3 is TGTGCCACCAGCAGAGATCGGCTAGCGGGCACAGATACGCAGTATTTT.

The chain couples TRBV19 to TRBJ1-3, with 7 bases identical to TRBD1. V dropped 7 bases and J dropped 3; count of bases not matched to a gene: 18. In germline, CDR1 is LNHDA, CDR2 SQIVND (reference sequence). The CDR3 is 18 residues long. The CDR3 loop reads CASTTNPRTGLGGNTIYF. The CDR3 DNA sequence: TGTGCCAGTACTACCAACCCGAGGACAGGCCTTGGTGGAAACACCATATATTTT.

This chain joins TRBV9 and TRBJ1-3; a weak D match, TRBD1 (5 bases). Trimming pared 4 bases from V and 7 bases from J, leaving 18 bases between. There are 15 residues in the CDR3. Germline CDR1 is SGDLS and CDR2 is YYNGEE. The CDR3 region has the DNA TGTGCCAGCAGCTACGGGACCGCGAGGGGCAACACCATATATTTT. It translates to CASSYGTARGNTIYF.

The chain employs TRBV6-5 and TRBJ2-7; D possibly uses TRBD1 or TRBD2 (5 bases each). CDR3 length: 14 amino acids. Looked up from germline, CDR1 is MNHEY and CDR2 is SVGAGI. Trimming shortened V by 5 bases and J by 2 bases, and 13 bases separated the two germline ends. CDR3 sequence: CASSTRDLTYEQYF. In DNA, the CDR3 is TGTGCCAGCAGTACCCGGGACCTCACCTACGAGCAGTACTTC.